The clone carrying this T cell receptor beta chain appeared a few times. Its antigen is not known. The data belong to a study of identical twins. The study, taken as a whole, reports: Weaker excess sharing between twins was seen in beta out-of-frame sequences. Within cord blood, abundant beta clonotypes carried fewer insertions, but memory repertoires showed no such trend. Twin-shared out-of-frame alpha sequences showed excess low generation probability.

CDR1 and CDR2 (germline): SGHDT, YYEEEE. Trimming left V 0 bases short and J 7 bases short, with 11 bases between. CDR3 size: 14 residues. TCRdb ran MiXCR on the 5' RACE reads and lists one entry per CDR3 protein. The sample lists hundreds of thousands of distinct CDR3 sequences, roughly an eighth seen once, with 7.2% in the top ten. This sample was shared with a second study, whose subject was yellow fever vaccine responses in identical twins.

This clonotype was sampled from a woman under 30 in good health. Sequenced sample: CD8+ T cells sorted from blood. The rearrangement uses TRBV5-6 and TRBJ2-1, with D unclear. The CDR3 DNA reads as TGTGCCAGCAGCTTGGGTTTGGTGAGGAATGAGCAGTTCTTC. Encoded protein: CASSLGLVRNEQFF.